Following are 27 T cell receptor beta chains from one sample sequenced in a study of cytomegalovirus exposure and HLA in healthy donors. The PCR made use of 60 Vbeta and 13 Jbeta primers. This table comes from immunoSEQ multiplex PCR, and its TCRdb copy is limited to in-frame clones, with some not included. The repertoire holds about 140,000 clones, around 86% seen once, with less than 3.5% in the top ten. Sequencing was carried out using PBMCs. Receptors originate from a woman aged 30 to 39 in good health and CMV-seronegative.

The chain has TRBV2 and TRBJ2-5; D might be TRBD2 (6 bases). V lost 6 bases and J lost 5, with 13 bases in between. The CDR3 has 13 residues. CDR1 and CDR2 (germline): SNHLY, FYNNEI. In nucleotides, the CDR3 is TGTGCCAGCAGGGCCGGGACTGAGGAGACCCAGTACTTC. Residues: CASRAGTEETQYF.

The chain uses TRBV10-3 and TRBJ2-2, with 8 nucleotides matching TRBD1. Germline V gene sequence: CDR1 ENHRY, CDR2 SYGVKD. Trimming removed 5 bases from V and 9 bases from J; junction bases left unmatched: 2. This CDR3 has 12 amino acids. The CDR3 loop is CAISQGAWELFF. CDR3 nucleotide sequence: TGTGCCATCAGTCAGGGGGCCTGGGAGCTGTTTTTT.

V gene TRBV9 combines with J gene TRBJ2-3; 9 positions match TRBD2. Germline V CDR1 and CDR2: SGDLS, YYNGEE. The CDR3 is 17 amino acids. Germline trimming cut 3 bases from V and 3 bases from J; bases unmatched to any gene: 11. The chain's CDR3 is CASSARTSSGGTDTQYF. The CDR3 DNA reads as TGTGCCAGCAGCGCCCGGACCTCAAGCGGGGGGACAGATACGCAGTATTTT.

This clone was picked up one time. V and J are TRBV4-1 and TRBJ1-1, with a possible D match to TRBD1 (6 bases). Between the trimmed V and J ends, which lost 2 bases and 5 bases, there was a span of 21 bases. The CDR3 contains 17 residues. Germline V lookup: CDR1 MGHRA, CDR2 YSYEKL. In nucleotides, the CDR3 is TGCGCCAGCAGCCAAAAACCAAGGGGGGGGCCGGGGACTGAAGCTTTCTTT. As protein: CASSQKPRGGPGTEAFF.

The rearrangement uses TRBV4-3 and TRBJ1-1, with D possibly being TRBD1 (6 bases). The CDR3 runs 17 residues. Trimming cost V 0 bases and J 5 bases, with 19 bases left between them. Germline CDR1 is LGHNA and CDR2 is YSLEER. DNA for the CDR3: TGCGCCAGCAGCCAAGAAGTGGCAGGGGCCGGGGGGACTGAAGCTTTCTTT. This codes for CASSQEVAGAGGTEAFF.

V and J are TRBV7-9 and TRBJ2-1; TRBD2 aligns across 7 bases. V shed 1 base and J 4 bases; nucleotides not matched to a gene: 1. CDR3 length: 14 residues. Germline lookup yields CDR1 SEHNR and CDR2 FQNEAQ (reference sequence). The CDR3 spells CASSLGTSYNEQFF. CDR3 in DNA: TGTGCCAGCAGCTTAGGGACTAGTTACAATGAGCAGTTCTTC.

CDR3 bases: TGTGCCAGCAGCTTAATGCGCGCCAGGAGGCACACTGAAGCTTTCTTT. This sequence encodes CASSLMRARRHTEAFF. The chain employs TRBV7-3 and TRBJ1-1, with D unresolved. Per the germline V gene, CDR1 is SGHTA and CDR2 is FQGTGA. This CDR3 comprises 16 residues. V dropped 1 base and J dropped 3 bases, with 15 bases sitting between them.

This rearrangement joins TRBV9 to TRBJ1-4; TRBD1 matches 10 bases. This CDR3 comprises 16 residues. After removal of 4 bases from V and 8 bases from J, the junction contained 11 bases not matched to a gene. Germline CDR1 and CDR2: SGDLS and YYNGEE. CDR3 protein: CASSPRSGTGEEKLFF. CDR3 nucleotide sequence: TGTGCCAGCAGCCCCCGCTCCGGGACAGGGGAAGAAAAACTGTTTTTT.

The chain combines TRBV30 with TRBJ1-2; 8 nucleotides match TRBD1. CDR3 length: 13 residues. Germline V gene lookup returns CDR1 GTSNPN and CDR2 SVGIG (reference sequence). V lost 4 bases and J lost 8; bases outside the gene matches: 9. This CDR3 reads CAWMGTGLEGYTF. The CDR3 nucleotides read TGTGCCTGGATGGGGACAGGCTTGGAAGGCTACACCTTC. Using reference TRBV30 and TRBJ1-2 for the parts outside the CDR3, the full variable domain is SQTIHQWPATLVQPVGSPLSLECTVEGTSNPNLYWYRQAAGRGLQLLFYSVGIGQISSEVPQNLSASRPQDRQFILSSKKLLLSDSGFYLCAWMGTGLEGYTFGSGTRLTVV.

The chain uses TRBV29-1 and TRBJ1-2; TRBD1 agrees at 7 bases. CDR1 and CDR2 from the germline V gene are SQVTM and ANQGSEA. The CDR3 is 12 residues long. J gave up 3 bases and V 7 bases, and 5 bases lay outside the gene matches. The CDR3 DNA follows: TGCAGCGGGTCAGGGGGAGACTATGGCTACACCTTC. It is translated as CSGSGGDYGYTF. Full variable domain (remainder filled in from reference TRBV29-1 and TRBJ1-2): SAVISQKPSRDICQRGTSLTIQCQVDSQVTMMFWYRQQPGQSLTLIATANQGSEATYESGFVIDKFPISRPNLTFSTLTVSNMSPEDSSIYLCSGSGGDYGYTFGSGTRLTVV.

This CDR3 is CASSLGWGGEAFF. For the CDR3, the DNA is TGTGCCAGCAGCTTAGGTTGGGGAGGGGAAGCTTTCTTT. The chain uses TRBV7-2 and TRBJ1-1, with D hard to call. Per germline, CDR1 SGHTA and CDR2 FQGNSA. The CDR3 length is 13 residues. The V gene lost 1 base and the J gene lost 8 bases, with 11 bases spanning the gap.

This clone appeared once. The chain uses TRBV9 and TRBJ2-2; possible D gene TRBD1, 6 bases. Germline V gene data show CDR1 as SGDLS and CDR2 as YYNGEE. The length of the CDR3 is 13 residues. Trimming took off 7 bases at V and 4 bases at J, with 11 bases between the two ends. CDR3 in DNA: TGTGCCAGCCTACAGGGAGCCACCGGGGAGCTGTTTTTT. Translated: CASLQGATGELFF.

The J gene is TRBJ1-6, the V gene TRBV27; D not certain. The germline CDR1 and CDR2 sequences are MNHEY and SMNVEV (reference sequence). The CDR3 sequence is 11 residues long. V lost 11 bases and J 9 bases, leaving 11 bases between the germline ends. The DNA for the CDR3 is TGTGCCGGGATAACTAGTTCACCCCTCCACTTT. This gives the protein CAGITSSPLHF.

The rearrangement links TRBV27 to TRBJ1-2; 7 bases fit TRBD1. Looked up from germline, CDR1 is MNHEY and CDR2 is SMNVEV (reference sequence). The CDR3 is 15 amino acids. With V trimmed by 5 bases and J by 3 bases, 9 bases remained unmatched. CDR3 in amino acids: CASSPMDQGDYGYTF. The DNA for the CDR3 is TGTGCCAGCAGTCCGATGGACCAGGGGGACTATGGCTACACCTTC.

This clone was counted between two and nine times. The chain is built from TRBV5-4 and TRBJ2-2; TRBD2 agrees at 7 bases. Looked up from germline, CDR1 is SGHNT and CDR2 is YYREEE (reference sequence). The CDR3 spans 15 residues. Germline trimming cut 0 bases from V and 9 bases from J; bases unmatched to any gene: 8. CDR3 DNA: TGTGCCAGCAGCTTGGAGGCAACTAGCGCTCGGGAGCTGTTTTTT. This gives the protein CASSLEATSARELFF.

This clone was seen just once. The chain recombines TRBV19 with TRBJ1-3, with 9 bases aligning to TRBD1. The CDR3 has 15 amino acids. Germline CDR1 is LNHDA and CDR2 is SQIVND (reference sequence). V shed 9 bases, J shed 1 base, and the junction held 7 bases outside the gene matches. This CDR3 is CASRDRAWSGNTIYF. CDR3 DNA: TGTGCCAGCCGGGACAGGGCTTGGTCTGGAAACACCATATATTTT.

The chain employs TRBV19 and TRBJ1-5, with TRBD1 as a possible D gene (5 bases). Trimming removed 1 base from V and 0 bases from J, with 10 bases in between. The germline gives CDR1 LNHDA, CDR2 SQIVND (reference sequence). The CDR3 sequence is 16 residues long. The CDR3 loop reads CASSIAGIYSNQPQHF. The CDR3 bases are TGTGCCAGTAGTATAGCAGGGATCTATAGCAATCAGCCCCAGCATTTT.

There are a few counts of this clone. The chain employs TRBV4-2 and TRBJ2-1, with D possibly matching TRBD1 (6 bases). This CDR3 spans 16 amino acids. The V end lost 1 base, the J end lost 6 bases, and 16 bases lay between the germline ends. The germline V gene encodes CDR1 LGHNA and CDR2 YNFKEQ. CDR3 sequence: CASSQATGHGFNEQFF. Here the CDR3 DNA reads TGTGCCAGCAGCCAAGCCACAGGGCACGGTTTCAATGAGCAGTTCTTC.

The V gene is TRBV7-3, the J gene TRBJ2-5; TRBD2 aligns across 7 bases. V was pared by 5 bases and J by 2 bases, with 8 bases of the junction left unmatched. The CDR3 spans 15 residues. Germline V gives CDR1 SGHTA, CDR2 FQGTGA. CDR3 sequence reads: CASSLGLVEQETQYF. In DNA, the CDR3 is TGTGCCAGCAGCCTAGGACTAGTAGAGCAAGAGACCCAGTACTTC. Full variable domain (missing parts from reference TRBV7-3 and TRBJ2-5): GAGVSQTPSNKVTEKGKYVELRCDPISGHTALYWYRQSLGQGPEFLIYFQGTGAADDSGLPNDRFFAVRPEGSVSTLKIQRTERGDSAVYLCASSLGLVEQETQYFGPGTRLLVL.

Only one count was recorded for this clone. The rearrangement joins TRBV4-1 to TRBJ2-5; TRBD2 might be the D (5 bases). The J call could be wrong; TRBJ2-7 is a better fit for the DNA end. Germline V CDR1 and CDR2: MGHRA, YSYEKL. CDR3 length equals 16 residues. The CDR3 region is CASSQVELVWSHEQYF. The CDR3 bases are TGCGCCAGCAGCCAAGTGGAACTAGTTTGGTCTCACGAGCAGTACTTC.

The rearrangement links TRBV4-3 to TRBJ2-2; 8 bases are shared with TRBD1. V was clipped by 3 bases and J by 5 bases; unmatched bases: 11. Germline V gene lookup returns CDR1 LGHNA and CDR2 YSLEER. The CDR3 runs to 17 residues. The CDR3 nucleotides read TGCGCCAGCAGCCAGACAACAGGGGGGTGGAGGACCGGGGAGCTGTTTTTT. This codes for CASSQTTGGWRTGELFF.

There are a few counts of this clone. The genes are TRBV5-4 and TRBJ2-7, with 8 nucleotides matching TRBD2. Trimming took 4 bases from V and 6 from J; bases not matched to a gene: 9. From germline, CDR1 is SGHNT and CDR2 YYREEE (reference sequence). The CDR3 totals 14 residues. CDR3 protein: CASSTGLAYGEQYF. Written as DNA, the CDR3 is TGTGCCAGCAGCACCGGACTAGCTTACGGCGAGCAGTACTTC.

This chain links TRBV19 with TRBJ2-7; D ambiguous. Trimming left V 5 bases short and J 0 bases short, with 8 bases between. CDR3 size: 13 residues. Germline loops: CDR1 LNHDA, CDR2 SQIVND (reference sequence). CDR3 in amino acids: CASSLSGSYEQYF. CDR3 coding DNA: TGTGCCAGTAGTCTCTCGGGCTCCTACGAGCAGTACTTC.

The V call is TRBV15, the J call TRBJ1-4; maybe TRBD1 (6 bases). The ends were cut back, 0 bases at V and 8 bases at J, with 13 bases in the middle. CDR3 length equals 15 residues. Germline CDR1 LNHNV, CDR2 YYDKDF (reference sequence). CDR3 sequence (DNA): TGTGCCACCAGCAGAGATTTACAGGGTGGAGAAAAACTGTTTTTT. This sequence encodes CATSRDLQGGEKLFF. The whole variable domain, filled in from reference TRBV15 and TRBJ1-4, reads DAMVIQNPRYQVTQFGKPVTLSCSQTLNHNVMYWYQQKSSQAPKLLFHYYDKDFNNEADTPDNFQSRRPNTSFCFLDIRSPGLGDTAMYLCATSRDLQGGEKLFFGSGTQLSVL.

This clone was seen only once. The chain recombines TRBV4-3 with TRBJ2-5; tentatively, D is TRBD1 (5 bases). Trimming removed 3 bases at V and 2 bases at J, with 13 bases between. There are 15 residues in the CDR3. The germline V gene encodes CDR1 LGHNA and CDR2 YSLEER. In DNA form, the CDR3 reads TGCGCCAGCAGCCAGTCGACAGCAAGACAAGAGACCCAGTACTTC. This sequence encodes CASSQSTARQETQYF.

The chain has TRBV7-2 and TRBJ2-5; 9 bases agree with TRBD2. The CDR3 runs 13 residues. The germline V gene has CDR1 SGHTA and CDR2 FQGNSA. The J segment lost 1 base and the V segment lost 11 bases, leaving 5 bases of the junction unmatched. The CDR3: CAAGGRVQETQYF. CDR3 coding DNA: TGTGCCGCGGGCGGGAGGGTCCAAGAGACCCAGTACTTC.

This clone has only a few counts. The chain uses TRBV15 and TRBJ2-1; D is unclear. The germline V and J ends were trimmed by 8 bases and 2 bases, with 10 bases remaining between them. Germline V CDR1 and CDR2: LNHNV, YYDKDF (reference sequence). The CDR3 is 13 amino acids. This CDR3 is CATAKQAYNEQFF. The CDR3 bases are TGTGCCACCGCTAAGCAGGCCTACAATGAGCAGTTCTTC.